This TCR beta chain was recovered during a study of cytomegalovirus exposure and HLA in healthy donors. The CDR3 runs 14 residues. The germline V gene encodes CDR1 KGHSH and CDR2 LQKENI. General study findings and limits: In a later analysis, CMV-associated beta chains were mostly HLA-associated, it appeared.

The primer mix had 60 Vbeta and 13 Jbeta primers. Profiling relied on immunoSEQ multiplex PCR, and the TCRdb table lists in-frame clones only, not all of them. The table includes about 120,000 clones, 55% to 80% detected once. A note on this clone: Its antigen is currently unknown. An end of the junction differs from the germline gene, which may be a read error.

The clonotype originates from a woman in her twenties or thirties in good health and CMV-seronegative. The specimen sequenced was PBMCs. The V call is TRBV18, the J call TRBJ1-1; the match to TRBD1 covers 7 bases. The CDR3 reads CASSSPRGPTEAFF. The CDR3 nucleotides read TGTGCCAGCTCATCACCTAGGGGGCCTACTGAAGCTTTCTTT.